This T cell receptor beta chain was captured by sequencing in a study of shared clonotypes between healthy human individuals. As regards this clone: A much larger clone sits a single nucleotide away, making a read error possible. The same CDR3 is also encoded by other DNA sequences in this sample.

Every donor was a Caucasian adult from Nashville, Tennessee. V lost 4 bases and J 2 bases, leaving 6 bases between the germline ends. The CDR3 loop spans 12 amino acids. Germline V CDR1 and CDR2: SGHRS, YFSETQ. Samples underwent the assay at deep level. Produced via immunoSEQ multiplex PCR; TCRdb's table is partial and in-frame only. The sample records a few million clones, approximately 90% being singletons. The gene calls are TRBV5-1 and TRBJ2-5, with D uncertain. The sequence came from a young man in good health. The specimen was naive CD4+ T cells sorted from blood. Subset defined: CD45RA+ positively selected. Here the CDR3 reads CASSVGQETQYF. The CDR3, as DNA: TGCGCCAGCAGCGTGGGGCAAGAGACCCAGTACTTC.